Here is one TCR beta chain with its context. Its antigen is not identified. This specimen comes from a study of CD8 T cells in ankylosing spondylitis. The CDR3 is made up of 15 amino acids. V shed 4 bases and J shed 4 bases, with 14 bases lying between them. Germline lookup yields CDR1 MNHEY and CDR2 SVGAGI. Broader study findings: There was reportedly significant enrichment of clones that were disease-linked in matched ankylosing spondylitis synovial fluid. One TCR beta motif, made up of eight highly homologous variants, appeared characteristic of ankylosing spondylitis blood.

TCRdb reprocessed the 5' RACE reads with MiXCR, giving one entry per CDR3 protein. The top ten clones hold approximately 17% of a sample with approximately 200,000 distinct CDR3 sequences, roughly 13% of them seen once. Sequencing was performed on blood, either unsorted or a sorted T cell fraction (not recorded which). The sequence derives from a male donor with ankylosing spondylitis or in good health (not recorded which). This chain uses TRBV6-5 with TRBJ2-1; D is undetermined. CDR3 sequence reads: CASSSRRTTYNEQFF. The CDR3 DNA follows: TGTGCCAGCAGTTCACGACGAACAACATACAATGAGCAGTTCTTC.